This TCR beta chain is from a study of breast tumors, draining lymph nodes, adjacent tissues. TCRdb re-called the multiplex PCR reads through MiXCR, storing one row per CDR3 protein. The sample lists about 180,000 distinct CDR3 sequences; 25% to 40% were seen once. Axillary draining lymph nodes of breast cancer patients supplied the node samples. General study findings and limits: Tumor repertoires ranked between lymph nodes and nontumor tissue in diversity, with V and J gene preferences. The lymph node origin of tumor T cells was framed as consistent with a hypothesis, not demonstrated.

The V end lost 5 bases, the J end lost 7 bases, and 17 bases lay between the germline ends. Germline V CDR1 and CDR2: LNHDA, SQIVND (reference sequence). The CDR3 totals 14 residues. This clonotype has a count of ten or more. Antigen unknown. The TCR was taken from a female donor with breast cancer. Some clones in this sample may be carry-over from other donors' samples. This rearrangement joins TRBV19 to TRBJ2-5, with D perhaps TRBD1 or TRBD2 (5 bases each). Sequencing was performed on axillary lymph node tissue. In nucleotides, the CDR3 is TGTGCCAGTAGTCCAACCGGGACCAGCGGGACCCAGTACTTC. Protein: CASSPTGTSGTQYF.